This is a list of T cell receptor beta chains from one sample in a study of T cell changes during pregnancy in multiple sclerosis. The data were produced by immunoSEQ multiplex PCR, yet TCRdb's version contains in-frame clones alone and is incomplete. The sample shows about 59,000 clones, 85% to 90% of them seen only once. The material sequenced was peripheral blood, taken in the first trimester of pregnancy. The receptors come from a female donor in good health, enrolled as a control in a pregnancy study. Each CDR3 is given with its conserved first and last residue. A D gene is named only where the DNA matches it firmly. Clone size, where shown, is once, few, many, or a class for clones that have expanded.

v_call	clone_size	j_call	d_call	cdr3_nt	cdr3_aa
TRBV7-2	NA	TRBJ1-2	NA	TGTGCCAGCAGCTTAGGATTACAGGGTTATGGCTACACCTTC	CASSLGLQGYGYTF
TRBV11-3	NA	TRBJ1-1	NA	TGTGCCAGCAGCTTATTTAGCCGGGAGAACACTGAAGCTTTCTTT	CASSLFSRENTEAFF
TRBV27	NA	TRBJ2-5	NA	TGTGCCAGCAGTTCAGGACAATTGGAGACCCAGTACTTC	CASSSGQLETQYF
TRBV2	NA	TRBJ1-1	NA	TGTGCCAGCAGTGAAGCCAGTGCGAGGGGAGGCACTGAAGCTTTCTTT	CASSEASARGGTEAFF
TRBV7-2	NA	TRBJ2-7	TRBD2	TGTGCCAGCACCCCGGGACTAGCTTCCTACGAGCAGTACTTC	CASTPGLASYEQYF
TRBV29-1	once	TRBJ2-3	TRBD2	TGCAGCGCCGGTAACTTCTTAGGACTAGCGGATAGCACAGATACGCAGTATTTT	CSAGNFLGLADSTDTQYF
TRBV4-2	NA	TRBJ1-5	NA	TGTGCCAGCAGCCAACCAGGGGATCAGCCCCAGCATTTT	CASSQPGDQPQHF
TRBV7-9	NA	TRBJ1-4	NA	TGTGCCAGCAGCTCCCCCGGTAATGAAAAACTGTTTTTT	CASSSPGNEKLFF
TRBV5-4	NA	TRBJ2-3	NA	TGTGCCAGCAGCTTTGGAGGGGCTTCCACAGATACGCAGTATTTT	CASSFGGASTDTQYF
TRBV5-1	once	TRBJ2-2	TRBD1	TGCGCCAGCAGCCCCGGACAGGGGCAGACGAACACCGGGGAGCTGTTTTTT	CASSPGQGQTNTGELFF
TRBV7-8	once	TRBJ2-3	NA	TGTGCCAGCAGCTCCGGCGGAGCTTCAGATACGCAGTATTTT	CASSSGGASDTQYF
TRBV9	once	TRBJ2-7	TRBD2	TGTGCCAGCAGCGTAGCGGCGGGGGGACCATACGAGCAGTACTTC	CASSVAAGGPYEQYF
TRBV19	NA	TRBJ2-3	TRBD2	TGTGCCAGTAGTATTTCCGGGGGGGGTCCGGTAGATACGCAGTATTTT	CASSISGGGPVDTQYF
TRBV18	NA	TRBJ2-3	TRBD2	TGTGCCAGCTCACGACCGGGGGGGGGCGATGGCACAGATACGCAGTATTTT	CASSRPGGGDGTDTQYF
TRBV25-1	NA	TRBJ1-2	NA	TGTGCCAGCAGTGATCCCAGGGACACCTCTAACTATGGCTACACCTTC	CASSDPRDTSNYGYTF
TRBV7-3	NA	TRBJ2-1	NA	TGTGCCAGCAGCCGGGACTTAAACAATGAGCAGTTCTTC	CASSRDLNNEQFF
TRBV30	NA	TRBJ1-2	TRBD1	TGTGCCTGGAGGGTGGACAGGAACTATGGCTACACCTTC	CAWRVDRNYGYTF
TRBV6-6	once	TRBJ1-1	NA	TGTGCCAGCAGTTCCATGAACACTGAAGCTTTCTTT	CASSSMNTEAFF
TRBV7-7	NA	TRBJ2-3	NA	TGTGCTAGCAGCTTAGATACAGTTAGCACAGATACGCAGTATTTT	CASSLDTVSTDTQYF
TRBV5-1	NA	TRBJ2-5	TRBD2	TGCGCCAGCAGCCCAAACCTAGCGGAAGAGACCCAGTACTTC	CASSPNLAEETQYF
TRBV11-2	NA	TRBJ2-5	TRBD2	TGTGCCAGCAGCCACCTGACTAGCGGGGGGATGGAGACCCAGTACTTC	CASSHLTSGGMETQYF
TRBV15	NA	TRBJ1-1	TRBD1	TGTGCCACCAGCCGAGACAGGGGGCGGTTAGCTTTCTTT	CATSRDRGRLAFF
TRBV5-4	NA	TRBJ2-1	NA	TGTGCCAGCAGCCCAAGACAGGCCTCCTACAATGAGCAGTTCTTC	CASSPRQASYNEQFF
TRBV7-2	NA	TRBJ1-1	TRBD1	TGTGCCAGCAGCTTGCAAGGGACAGGCGGGAACACTGAAGCTTTCTTT	CASSLQGTGGNTEAFF
TRBV29-1	NA	TRBJ2-7	NA	TGCAGCGTCCTGCGGGGCTACGAGCAGTACTTC	CSVLRGYEQYF
TRBV19	NA	TRBJ1-3	TRBD1	TGTGCCAGTACGGGACAGATCTCTGGAAACACCATATATTTT	CASTGQISGNTIYF
TRBV30	NA	TRBJ2-3	NA	TGTGCCTGGAGTGTACTTTCCATAACAGATACGCAGTATTTT	CAWSVLSITDTQYF
TRBV18	NA	TRBJ1-2	NA	TGTGCCAGCTCACCTCTACAGGAGAACTATGGCTACACCTTC	CASSPLQENYGYTF
TRBV6-5	NA	TRBJ2-7	NA	TGTGCCAGCAGTTACTCGTGGGGGGTCGACTCCTACGAGCAGTACTTC	CASSYSWGVDSYEQYF
TRBV5-1	NA	TRBJ2-7	TRBD1	TGCGCCAGCAGCTACCGGACAGGGGGCGAATCTTACGAGCAGTACTTC	CASSYRTGGESYEQYF
TRBV2	NA	TRBJ1-5	NA	TGTGCCAGCAGTGAAGAAGGTCGGGAAAATCAGCCCCAGCATTTT	CASSEEGRENQPQHF
TRBV6-4	NA	TRBJ2-3	NA	TGTGCCAGCCGCCTCGGTGATACGCAGTATTTT	CASRLGDTQYF
TRBV6-5	NA	TRBJ2-2	NA	TGTGCCAGCAGTTACGGTACAGGGACCGGGGAGCTGTTTTTT	CASSYGTGTGELFF
TRBV7-2	NA	TRBJ1-1	NA	TGTGCCAGCAGCGCATACAGGGAGAACACTGAAGCTTTCTTT	CASSAYRENTEAFF
TRBV28	NA	TRBJ1-2	TRBD1	TGTGCCAGCAGCCGCTATCGGGGGACAGGGGATGGCTACACCTTC	CASSRYRGTGDGYTF
TRBV9	once	TRBJ2-7	NA	TGTGCCAGCAGCTCCGGGGTCTCCTACGAGCAGTACTTC	CASSSGVSYEQYF
TRBV18	NA	TRBJ1-4	NA	TGTGCCAGCTCACCAGGGTCGCTGGGGGGGAATGAAAAACTGTTTTTT	CASSPGSLGGNEKLFF
TRBV4-3	NA	TRBJ2-7	NA	TGCGCCAGCAGCCAAGTCCCGGGTGGCTCCTACGAGCAGTACTTC	CASSQVPGGSYEQYF
TRBV6-5	NA	TRBJ2-1	NA	TGTGCCAGCAGCCAAGGGACAGAGCAGTTCTTC	CASSQGTEQFF
TRBV7-2	once	TRBJ2-1	NA	TGTGCCAGCAGCTTAGGTTCCGTCAATGAGCAGTTCTTC	CASSLGSVNEQFF
TRBV4-1	NA	TRBJ2-5	TRBD2	TGCGCCAGCAGCCAAGATCTCGTAGCGGGGGAGACCCAGTACTTC	CASSQDLVAGETQYF
TRBV4-3	NA	TRBJ2-1	NA	TGCGCCAGCAGCCAAGATCGGCAGCCTTACTACCAAGAGCAGTTCTTC	CASSQDRQPYYQEQFF
TRBV4-3	NA	TRBJ1-2	NA	TGCGCCAGCAGCCCCGGAGGTGGGGGCTACTATGGCTACACCTTC	CASSPGGGGYYGYTF
TRBV9	NA	TRBJ1-2	TRBD1	TGTGCCAGCAGCGTAGGGGGACAGGGGCCCTATGGCTACACCTTC	CASSVGGQGPYGYTF
TRBV4-1	NA	TRBJ2-1	TRBD2	TGCGCCAGCAGCCAGGCTGGGACTAGCGGGGGGGGTTATGAGCAGTTCTTC	CASSQAGTSGGGYEQFF
TRBV2	NA	TRBJ1-3	NA	TGTGCCAGCAGTGAAGTGACAGTCGGAAACACCATATATTTT	CASSEVTVGNTIYF
TRBV5-1	NA	TRBJ1-2	TRBD1	TGCGCCAGCAGCCCTGGAACAGGGGAGGCCGGCGCCTATGGCTACACCTTC	CASSPGTGEAGAYGYTF
TRBV19	NA	TRBJ1-4	NA	TGTGCCAGTACGGAGGGTGAGACAACTAATGAAAAACTGTTTTTT	CASTEGETTNEKLFF
TRBV5-4	NA	TRBJ1-6	TRBD1	TGTGCCAGCAGCCCTGGACAGGGGGCGTATGGGGGTTCACCCCTCCACTTT	CASSPGQGAYGGSPLHF
TRBV6-5	NA	TRBJ1-3	TRBD1	TGTGCCAGCAGTTCTGCCGGGACAGGCAGTCGAGACACATATTTT	CASSSAGTGSRDTYF
TRBV6-1	NA	TRBJ1-1	NA	TGTGCCAGCAGTGAAGGGGGGGGAGGCACTGAAGCTTTCTTT	CASSEGGGGTEAFF
TRBV6-6	NA	TRBJ1-2	TRBD1	TGTGCCAGCATCCTCACGGGACAGGGGAAAGGCTACACCTTC	CASILTGQGKGYTF
TRBV12-5	NA	TRBJ2-1	TRBD1	TGTGCTAGTGGTTTGGTAATGTTGGACAGGGGTTGGACGGGGTTCTTC	CASGLVMLDRGWTGFF